This T cell receptor beta chain came from a study of tumor-infiltrating lymphocytes in primary liver carcinoma. On the study more broadly: Regardless of tissue type, samples showed similar yields of roughly 3.5 to 7.13 million productive TCRbeta reads. Study-level results: Tumor region pairs showed greater overlap than either tumor-adjacent or tumor-blood pairs did.

Joint extraction of RNA and DNA used roughly 19-31 mg of bulk tissue that was unsorted. Researchers generated TCR beta cDNA from roughly 520 ng of total RNA, relying on a constant-region primer. Slightly modified ARM-PCR served as the procedure for the TCR beta libraries. These libraries came from three rounds of nested multiplex PCR. TRBV1-TRBV30 forward primers paired with a C-beta reverse primer were used in the first two PCR rounds, which ran approximately 10 cycles each. MiXCR, applied by TCRdb to the multiplex PCR reads, yields one record per CDR3 protein. In the table there are about 210,000 distinct CDR3 sequences, approximately 86% of which are singletons. The CDR3 is 13 residues long. CDR1 and CDR2 (germline): GTSNPN, SVGIG (reference sequence). With regard to this clonotype: What it recognizes is unknown. A much larger clonotype is one base distant, so this may be a read error.

The rearrangement uses TRBV30 and TRBJ1-6, with a possible D match to TRBD1 (6 bases). Sequenced material: tumor tissue from primary liver carcinoma. This sequence originates from a middle-aged man with primary liver carcinoma and hepatitis B virus infection. The DNA of the CDR3 is TGTGCCTGGACCGGGACAAGCGGTTCACCCCCCCACTTT. Encoded protein: CAWTGTSGSPPHF.